One sample yielded the 27 T cell receptor beta chains listed below, sequenced in a study of control samples from healthy donors and cancer patients. The repertoire was sequenced with immunoSEQ multiplex PCR; TCRdb's copy has only in-frame clones and lacks some. The data contain 400,000 to 500,000 clones, around nine tenths of them singletons. The material sequenced was PBMCs. The source of these receptors is a man aged 35-49 years with head and neck cancer.

The CDR3 reads CASSLGQTGRQYF. Written as DNA, the CDR3 is TGTGCCAGCAGTTTGGGTCAGACCGGTAGGCAGTACTTC. The J gene is TRBJ2-7, the V gene TRBV28, with D uncertain. The CDR3 totals 13 residues. Deletions cut 3 bases from V and 9 bases from J, with 15 bases between. From germline, CDR1 is MDHEN and CDR2 SYDVKM.

This chain uses TRBV19 with TRBJ1-4, with TRBD1 matching 8 bases. The V and J ends lost 6 bases and 5 bases, in that order; junction bases with no gene match: 8. The CDR3 length is 15 residues. The germline CDR1 and CDR2 sequences are LNHDA and SQIVND (reference sequence). The CDR3 loop is CASSQQGVRNEKLFF. The CDR3 DNA follows: TGTGCCAGTAGCCAACAGGGGGTGAGGAATGAAAAACTGTTTTTT.

V usage is TRBV29-1 and J usage is TRBJ1-5; a possible D gene is TRBD1 (6 bases). Germline CDR1 SQVTM, CDR2 ANQGSEA. The CDR3 covers 12 residues. Trimming took 6 bases from V and 3 from J, leaving 9 bases between them. CDR3 DNA: TGCAGCGTAGGGGGTGCCAATCAGCCCCAGCATTTT. This translates into CSVGGANQPQHF.

This clone was counted only a few times. V is TRBV9 and J is TRBJ2-2, with a weak D call TRBD2 (6 bases). The V gene lost 2 bases and the J gene lost 2 bases, with 19 bases spanning the gap. This CDR3 has 18 amino acids. Germline CDR1 and CDR2: SGDLS and YYNGEE. CDR3 in DNA: TGTGCCAGCAGCGTGGGCGCGGGACCACTTGGTAACACCGGGGAGCTGTTTTTT. It specifies CASSVGAGPLGNTGELFF. Based on the CDR3 plus reference TRBV9 and TRBJ2-2, the full variable domain is DSGVTQTPKHLITATGQRVTLRCSPRSGDLSVYWYQQSLDQGLQFLIQYYNGEERAKGNILERFSAQQFPDLHSELNLSSLELGDSALYFCASSVGAGPLGNTGELFFGEGSRLTVL.

The chain has TRBV7-2 and TRBJ2-7; D is perhaps TRBD2 (5 bases). Germline-derived CDR1 and CDR2 are SGHTA and FQGNSA. This CDR3 has 13 amino acids. The V end was cut by 1 base, the J end by 5 bases, with 9 bases between. The CDR3 DNA follows: TGTGCCAGCAGCTTAGTCCGGGAAAACGAGCAGTACTTC. The encoded protein is CASSLVRENEQYF.

The V gene is TRBV14, the J gene TRBJ2-7; no definite D call. V lost 0 bases, J lost 5 bases, and 8 bases lay in between. Germline CDR1 reads SGHDN; CDR2 reads FVKESK. This CDR3 region has 13 residues. CDR3 sequence reads: CASSQEVRDEQYF. Written as DNA, the CDR3 is TGTGCCAGCAGCCAAGAAGTCCGAGACGAGCAGTACTTC.

The gene calls are TRBV30 and TRBJ1-2; D unclear. The V end was cut by 0 bases, the J end by 4 bases, with 9 bases between. Looked up from germline, CDR1 is GTSNPN and CDR2 is SVGIG (reference sequence). This CDR3 contains 13 residues. The CDR3 loop is CAWSVGSAYGYTF. The CDR3 DNA is TGTGCCTGGAGTGTGGGTTCCGCCTATGGCTACACCTTC.

The J gene is TRBJ2-5, the V gene TRBV7-9; D is perhaps TRBD1 (6 bases). The V and J ends lost 1 base and 2 bases respectively, with 8 bases between them. Germline CDR1 is SEHNR and CDR2 is FQNEAQ (reference sequence). The CDR3 contains 14 residues. The CDR3 reads CASSLGRGQETQYF. The CDR3 region has the DNA TGTGCCAGCAGCTTAGGCAGGGGTCAAGAGACCCAGTACTTC. Using reference TRBV7-9 and TRBJ2-5 for the parts outside the CDR3, the full variable domain is DTGVSQNPRHKITKRGQNVTFRCDPISEHNRLYWYRQTLGQGPEFLTYFQNEAQLEKSRLLSDRFSAERPKGSFSTLEIQRTEQGDSAMYLCASSLGRGQETQYFGPGTRLLVL.

The chain recombines TRBV6-5 with TRBJ1-2; D is possibly TRBD1 (5 bases). Trimming stripped 0 bases from V and 6 bases from J, with 11 bases between. Germline V gene sequence: CDR1 MNHEY, CDR2 SVGAGI. The CDR3 has 14 residues. The CDR3 nucleotides are TGTGCCAGCAGTTACTCGGTCAGGGTTAATGGCTACACCTTC. Its protein is CASSYSVRVNGYTF.

This chain links TRBV4-1 with TRBJ2-7; 8 positions match TRBD2. Losses at the gene ends were 0 bases for V and 7 bases for J; bases not matched to a gene: 11. CDR3 size: 16 residues. Looked up from germline, CDR1 is MGHRA and CDR2 is YSYEKL. The CDR3 loop is CASSQDPPGLVREQYF. In nucleotides, the CDR3 is TGCGCCAGCAGCCAAGATCCCCCGGGACTAGTGAGGGAGCAGTACTTC.

This rearrangement joins TRBV7-2 to TRBJ2-1; D gene uncertain. Trimming shortened V by 2 bases and J by 9 bases, and 5 bases separated the two germline ends. Germline CDR1 is SGHTA and CDR2 is FQGNSA. This CDR3 has 11 residues. Here the CDR3 DNA reads TGTGCCAGCAGCTTAATCCGTGAGCAGTTCTTC. Its translation is CASSLIREQFF.

The chain employs TRBV4-2 and TRBJ2-5; 10 nucleotides line up with TRBD2. Trimming cost V 1 base and J 5 bases; bases outside gene matches: 4. This CDR3 region has 15 residues. Germline CDR1 reads LGHNA; CDR2 reads YNFKEQ. CDR3 bases: TGTGCCAGCAGCCAAGGAGCGGGGGGGCGCGAGACCCAGTACTTC. Translated: CASSQGAGGRETQYF.

The genes are TRBV5-5 and TRBJ2-1; D is ambiguous. The CDR3 is made up of 15 amino acids. Germline V gene data show CDR1 as SGHKS and CDR2 as YYEKEE (reference sequence). V gave up 1 base and J gave up 3 bases, with 11 bases separating them. The CDR3 loop is CASSLSTRSYNEQFF. The CDR3 nucleotides are TGTGCCAGCAGCTTGTCAACACGAAGCTACAATGAGCAGTTCTTC.

The rearrangement uses TRBV12-5 and TRBJ2-3; D possibly corresponds to TRBD1 (6 bases). This CDR3 region has 14 residues. Trimming took 5 bases from V and 3 from J, leaving 12 bases between them. The V gene's germline CDR1 is LGHNT and CDR2 FRNRAP. The CDR3 DNA reads TGTGCTAGTGGTGGGGGCGGGCCGACAGATACGCAGTATTTT. This sequence encodes CASGGGGPTDTQYF.

This clone was picked up a small number of times. V usage is TRBV5-4 and J usage is TRBJ2-4; D is undetermined. Germline V gene data show CDR1 as SGHNT and CDR2 as YYREEE (reference sequence). This CDR3 has 16 residues. The V and J ends lost 1 base and 0 bases respectively, with 11 bases between them. The CDR3 DNA reads as TGTGCCAGCAGCTTGACGGTCCCCGTAGCCAAAAACATTCAGTACTTC. Translated, it gives CASSLTVPVAKNIQYF. Complete variable domain (other parts from reference TRBV5-4 and TRBJ2-4): ETGVTQSPTHLIKTRGQQVTLRCSSQSGHNTVSWYQQALGQGPQFIFQYYREEENGRGNFPPRFSGLQFPNYSSELNVNALELDDSALYLCASSLTVPVAKNIQYFGAGTRLSVL.

The chain recombines TRBV14 with TRBJ2-3; 7 nucleotides match TRBD1. There are 15 residues in the CDR3. The ends lost 1 base at V and 0 bases at J; junction bases unmatched: 1. Germline loops: CDR1 SGHDN, CDR2 FVKESK. CDR3 nucleotide sequence: TGTGCCAGCAGCCAAGGGACAGGCAGCACAGATACGCAGTATTTT. This sequence encodes CASSQGTGSTDTQYF.

This clone was observed a few times. This sequence joins TRBV11-2 and TRBJ2-2, with D tentatively TRBD2 (6 bases). With 4 bases removed from V and 5 bases from J, the gap between germline ends came to 14 bases. The CDR3 spans 15 residues. In germline, CDR1 is SGHAT, CDR2 FQNNGV. The CDR3 DNA follows: TGTGCCAGCAGCTCCGGGACTTACGGGACCGGGGAGCTGTTTTTT. It is translated as CASSSGTYGTGELFF.

The chain carries TRBV5-6 and TRBJ2-7; 13 bases are shared with TRBD2. The germline V gene has CDR1 SGHDT and CDR2 YYEEEE. The V gene end was trimmed by 4 bases and the J gene end by 4 bases; junction bases not matched to a gene: 5. The CDR3 length is 15 residues. CDR3 bases: TGTGCCAGCAGCGCCGGGACTAGCGGGGATTACGAGCAGTACTTC. Translating it yields CASSAGTSGDYEQYF.

The rearrangement links TRBV13 to TRBJ2-1; TRBD1 agrees at 10 bases. The V segment lost 5 bases and the J segment 0 bases; nucleotides outside the gene matches: 7. The CDR3 spans 17 residues. Germline V CDR1 and CDR2: PRHDT, FYEKMQ (reference sequence). CDR3: CASSDTRDRGSYNEQFF. For the CDR3, the DNA is TGTGCCAGCAGCGATACGCGGGACAGGGGCTCCTACAATGAGCAGTTCTTC.

This clone showed up just once. The chain is built from TRBV6-2 or TRBV6-3 and TRBJ2-3; D gene ambiguous. Trimming took 2 bases from V and 1 from J, leaving 4 bases between them. Germline V gene sequence: CDR1 MNHEY, CDR2 SVGEGT. The CDR3 has 13 amino acids. The CDR3 nucleotides read TGTGCCAGCAGTTACAGGGGCACAGATACGCAGTATTTT. Its protein is CASSYRGTDTQYF.

In its sample, this clone was seen once. The rearrangement links TRBV3-1 (or the pseudogene TRBV3-2) to TRBJ2-2, with 9 bases lining up with TRBD1. The CDR3 length is 14 residues. Trimming removed 6 bases from V and 4 bases from J; junction bases left unmatched: 3. Germline loops: CDR1 LGHDT, CDR2 YNNKEL (reference sequence). CDR3 DNA: TGTGCCAGCAGAAGGACAGGGGCCACCGGGGAGCTGTTTTTT. Translated: CASRRTGATGELFF.

This rearrangement joins TRBV9 to TRBJ1-1, with 9 bases that match TRBD1. V shed 4 bases and J 1 base; nucleotides not matched to a gene: 2. CDR3 length: 14 amino acids. Germline CDR1 reads SGDLS; CDR2 reads YYNGEE. For the CDR3, the DNA is TGTGCCAGCAGCTCGGACAGGGGGAACACTGAAGCTTTCTTT. Its protein is CASSSDRGNTEAFF.

The V and J genes are TRBV28 and TRBJ2-2; D ambiguous. The germline V gene has CDR1 MDHEN and CDR2 SYDVKM. The CDR3 length is 15 residues. The V end was cut by 6 bases, the J end by 1 base, with 12 bases between. The CDR3 reads CASSRGQQNTGELFF. In DNA, the CDR3 is TGTGCCAGCAGCCGCGGCCAGCAGAACACCGGGGAGCTGTTTTTT.

The V and J genes are TRBV30 and TRBJ1-3; D gene ambiguous. Trimming removed 2 bases from V and 0 bases from J, with 14 bases in between. CDR3 size: 16 residues. Germline CDR1 GTSNPN, CDR2 SVGIG (reference sequence). The CDR3 DNA is TGTGCCTGGAGTCTACCTTCCTGGGGCTCTGGAAACACCATATATTTT. Protein: CAWSLPSWGSGNTIYF.

The chain joins TRBV11-3 to TRBJ2-1; D is uncertain. The CDR3 runs 13 residues. V was trimmed by 2 bases and J by 4 bases, leaving 6 bases between them. Germline assignment: CDR1 SGHNT and CDR2 YENEEA. This CDR3 reads CASSLRRYNEQFF. CDR3 DNA sequence: TGTGCCAGCAGCTTAAGGCGGTACAATGAGCAGTTCTTC.

V gene TRBV7-2 combines with J gene TRBJ1-6; possible D gene TRBD1, 5 bases. The CDR3 is 13 residues long. V was cut by 7 bases and J by 7 bases, with 11 bases left in between. CDR1 is SGHTA and CDR2 is FQGNSA in the germline V gene. The DNA of the CDR3 is TGTGCCAGCACCAACAAGGGGAATTCACCCCTCCACTTT. This gives the protein CASTNKGNSPLHF.

The chain carries TRBV18 and TRBJ2-3, with 10 positions matching TRBD1. Germline V lookup: CDR1 KGHSH, CDR2 LQKENI. The CDR3 is made up of 17 amino acids. J gave up 2 bases and V 4 bases, and 9 bases lay outside the gene matches. In DNA form, the CDR3 reads TGTGCCAGCTCACTTCGGACAGGGGGGGAGTCCACAGATACGCAGTATTTT. It yields the protein CASSLRTGGESTDTQYF.